This TCR beta chain was identified in a study of T-cell reconstitution after alpha-beta-depleted transplantation in children. Unique molecular identifiers were used in preparing the TCRbeta library. Each CDR3 protein is one row after TCRdb ran MiXCR on the PCR reads. The sample contains roughly 790,000 distinct CDR3 sequences, about 16% of which appear only once. Germline CDR1 is SGHRS and CDR2 is YFSETQ. The CDR3 extends over 16 amino acids. Trimming cost V 1 base and J 2 bases, with 13 bases left between them. In its sample, this clonotype was seen a few times. The V gene is TRBV5-1, the J gene TRBJ2-1, with D possibly being TRBD2 (6 bases). The material was PBMCs, mostly from graft donor cells, obtained 360 days after TCRalphabeta/CD19-depleted stem cell transplant. The clonotype originates from a male patient aged 10 to 17 who had a stem cell transplant for acute lymphoblastic leukemia, so the T cells may come from the graft donor. CDR3 amino acids: CASSLSGEYTYNEQFF. The CDR3 nucleotides are TGCGCCAGCAGCTTGTCGGGGGAGTACACCTACAATGAGCAGTTCTTC.